This T cell receptor (beta chain) originates from a study of T cell responses to AZD1222 COVID-19 vaccine. Here immunoSEQ multiplex PCR was the method, and the copy in TCRdb shows in-frame clones only, minus some. The sample includes roughly 70,000 clones, 65% to 90% seen only once; the top ten take around 5%. Comment on this clone: Its antigen is not identified.

The V gene end was trimmed by 6 bases and the J gene end by 2 bases; junction bases not matched to a gene: 3. Germline loops: CDR1 MNHEY, CDR2 SVGAGI. The CDR3 has 14 residues. General observations from the study: Spike-specific TCR breadth and depth rose after two AZD1222 doses.

The V gene is TRBV6-5, the J gene TRBJ2-2, with TRBD1 identical over 7 bases. The sequences come from peripheral blood, collected on day 0 of AZD1222 vaccination. The TCR was taken from an adult in good health. This CDR3 is CASRGQANTGELFF. As DNA, the CDR3 is TGTGCCAGCAGAGGACAGGCAAACACCGGGGAGCTGTTTTTT.